These T cell receptor beta chains were read from a single sample in a study of blood T cells in healthy people across ages. TCRdb reanalysed the 5' RACE reads using MiXCR and keeps one entry per CDR3 protein. Here the sample spans over a million distinct CDR3 sequences, more than 40% being singletons. What was sequenced was blood. Source of these receptors: a woman aged 60-70 years in good health. The CDR3 runs from the conserved cysteine through the conserved F or W. Each record gives: D gene, J gene, V gene, clone size, CDR3 DNA, CDR3 protein. A D gene is named only where the DNA matches it firmly. Clone size appears in some rows only: once, few, many, or a class for an expanded clone.

>TRBD2|TRBJ2-7|TRBV14|.
TGTGCCAGCAGCCCCGGACTAGCCCACTACAATGAGCAGTACTTC
CASSPGLAHYNEQYF
>.|TRBJ2-3|TRBV3-1|.
TGTGCCAGCAGCTTTCGGGGAATTCCAGATACGCAGTATTTT
CASSFRGIPDTQYF
>.|TRBJ2-4|TRBV7-2|few
TGTGCCAGCAGCTCCGAGACCGGGACGGAGAAAAACATTCAGTACTTC
CASSSETGTEKNIQYF
>TRBD2|TRBJ2-1|TRBV2|few
TGTGCCAGCAGCCTGACAGCCATCGCTAGCGGGAGCTCCTACAATGAGCAGTTCTTC
CASSLTAIASGSSYNEQFF
>TRBD1|TRBJ2-5|TRBV15|.
TGTGCCACCAGCAGGCCTGGGGGACAGCATTTAGAGACCCAGTACTTC
CATSRPGGQHLETQYF
>.|TRBJ2-1|TRBV5-6|.
TGTGCCAGCAGCTTGTGGGAGAATGAGCAGTTCTTC
CASSLWENEQFF
>.|TRBJ2-1|TRBV2|.
TGTGCCAGTAGACAGGTCCGCGAGCAGTTCTTC
CASRQVREQFF
>TRBD2|TRBJ2-5|TRBV10-2|.
TGCGCCAGCAGTTGGACTAGCGTGACGGATGAGCAGTACTTC
CASSWTSVTDEQYF
>.|TRBJ1-5|TRBV7-9|.
TGTGCCAGCAGCCACGGGGGTGGCATGGGCAATCAGCCCCAGCATTTT
CASSHGGGMGNQPQHF
>TRBD2|TRBJ2-4|TRBV28|.
TGTGCCAGCAGTTTTGCCAGCGGGAGGGCCTTCCGAAACATTCAGTACTTC
CASSFASGRAFRNIQYF
>.|TRBJ2-5|TRBV20-1|few
TGCAGTGCTAGTCCCGCCGTGAAGACCCAGTACTTC
CSASPAVKTQYF
>.|TRBJ2-5|TRBV9|few
TGTGCCAGCACAACCGACGTACGGGAGAGGGAGACCCAGTACTTC
CASTTDVRERETQYF
>TRBD2|TRBJ2-1|TRBV12-3/TRBV12-4|.
TGTGCCAGCAGTTTAGGCCTTAGCGGGGGGAAAAACAATGAGCAGTTCTTC
CASSLGLSGGKNNEQFF
>TRBD2|TRBJ2-1|TRBV10-3|few
TGTGCCATCAGTGGGACTAGCGGGAGTACTAATGAGCAGTTCTTC
CAISGTSGSTNEQFF
>.|TRBJ1-1|TRBV7-8|.
TGTGCCAGCAGCTACCGGGTCGGGGGAACTGAAGCTTTCTTT
CASSYRVGGTEAFF
>TRBD2|TRBJ2-3|TRBV20-1|.
TGCAGTGCTTCGACTAGCGGGAGCACAGATACGCAGTATTTT
CSASTSGSTDTQYF
>.|TRBJ2-1|TRBV9|.
TGTGCCAGCAATGCGTTTCCCAGAGCGCATGAGCAGTTCTTC
CASNAFPRAHEQFF
>.|TRBJ2-7|TRBV5-5|.
TGTGCCAGCAGCTTGCCCCCCTTCTACGAGCAGTACTTC
CASSLPPFYEQYF
>TRBD1|TRBJ1-2|TRBV20-1|.
TGCAGTGCTAGAGACATTGGACAGGGTGGCTATGGCTACACCTTC
CSARDIGQGGYGYTF
>.|TRBJ2-5|TRBV7-9|.
TGTGCCAGGGAAAAGCTAGCTGAAGGGACCCAGTACTTC
CAREKLAEGTQYF
>.|TRBJ2-3|TRBV9|.
TGTGCCAGCAGCGTCTCAGCTAGGGATCGCACAGATACGCAGTATTTT
CASSVSARDRTDTQYF
>TRBD1|TRBJ2-3|TRBV4-1|many
TGCGCCAGCAGCCAAGAGTTCCCGGACAGGAAAACAGATACGCAGTATTTT
CASSQEFPDRKTDTQYF
>.|TRBJ2-6|TRBV4-2|.
TGTGCCAGCAGCCCCCTGGGCGGGGGCGAGCGGCCTGGGGCCAACGTCCTGACTTTC
CASSPLGGGERPGANVLTF
>.|TRBJ1-5|TRBV28|many
TGTGCCAGCACCCCGGGTGGTTCGGGAAATCAGCCCCAGCATTTT
CASTPGGSGNQPQHF
>.|TRBJ2-7|TRBV4-1|.
TGCGCCAGCAGCCAAGAACAGGTCCGCTACGAGCAGTACTTC
CASSQEQVRYEQYF
>.|TRBJ2-3|TRBV2|.
TGTGCCAGACTTCTAGAGTCCTCAGATACGCAGTATTTT
CARLLESSDTQYF
>TRBD2|TRBJ2-3|TRBV10-2|few
TGCGCCAGCAGTGAACCCTGGGGGGAGGGGAATACGCAGTATTTT
CASSEPWGEGNTQYF
>.|TRBJ2-5|TRBV6-1|.
TGTGCCAATCGAGGGGGATACAATGAGCAGTACTTC
CANRGGYNEQYF
>TRBD1|TRBJ2-1|TRBV20-1|.
TGCAGTGCTAGAGATCAAGGGACAGGGGGCTCCGGTAGTGGGCAGTTCTTC
CSARDQGTGGSGSGQFF
>TRBD2|TRBJ2-7|TRBV20-1|.
TGCAGTGCTGACGCGGGGGTTAGGGGCTACAATGAGCAGTACTTC
CSADAGVRGYNEQYF
>.|TRBJ2-1|TRBV7-2|many
TGTGCCAGCAGCTCTACCTACAATGAGCAGTTCTTC
CASSSTYNEQFF
>.|TRBJ2-7|TRBV5-8|few
TGTGCCAGCTGGGGAAAGACAAATGATGACGAGCAGTACTTC
CASWGKTNDDEQYF
>.|TRBJ1-1|TRBV13|.
TGTGCCAGCAGCTTAGAGGAAGACACTGAAGCTTTCTTT
CASSLEEDTEAFF
>TRBD2|TRBJ2-1|TRBV5-6|.
TGTGCCAGCAGCAAGCTCGCGGGAGTGGGCTCCTACAATGAGCAGTTCTTC
CASSKLAGVGSYNEQFF
>.|TRBJ2-1|TRBV10-3|.
TGTACCACCACTACCGGCGCGGGTACGGGTGAGCAGTTCTTC
CTTTTGAGTGEQFF
>TRBD2|TRBJ2-1|TRBV5-6|.
TGTGCCAGCAGCTTGGCCCTAGCGGGAATGTCCTACAATGAGCAGTTCTTC
CASSLALAGMSYNEQFF
>.|TRBJ2-7|TRBV5-1|few
TGCGCCAGCAGCTTTGACGGAACCTACGAGCAGTACTTC
CASSFDGTYEQYF
>.|TRBJ2-6|TRBV5-1|.
TGCGCCAGCAGCTTGGTCAGCAGGACCAGCTCTGGGGCCAACGTCCTGACTTTC
CASSLVSRTSSGANVLTF
>.|TRBJ2-7|TRBV7-2|few
TGTGCCAGCAGCTTAGGCGACTTCCCCTACGAGCAGTACTTC
CASSLGDFPYEQYF
>.|TRBJ2-3|TRBV20-1|.
TGCAGTGCCGAAAGCTCCACAGATACGCAGTATTTT
CSAESSTDTQYF
>TRBD1|TRBJ2-7|TRBV20-1|.
TGCAGTGCCCCGGGACAGGAGGACTACGAGCAGTACTTC
CSAPGQEDYEQYF
>.|TRBJ1-5|TRBV27|.
TGTGCCAGCAGTTTCGCAGGCCACAATCAGCCCCAGCATTTT
CASSFAGHNQPQHF
>TRBD1|TRBJ1-5|TRBV10-3|.
TGTGCCATCAGTGAGTCCGGGACAGGGGCTCAGCCCCAGCATTTT
CAISESGTGAQPQHF
>.|TRBJ2-7|TRBV6-5|.
TGTGCCGGCCAAGGGCTGTTGAGTGGCGAGCAGTACTTC
CAGQGLLSGEQYF
>.|TRBJ2-5|TRBV28|few
TGTGCCAGCAGTCCCCTCCTAGGTGCCCAAGAGACCCAGTACTTC
CASSPLLGAQETQYF